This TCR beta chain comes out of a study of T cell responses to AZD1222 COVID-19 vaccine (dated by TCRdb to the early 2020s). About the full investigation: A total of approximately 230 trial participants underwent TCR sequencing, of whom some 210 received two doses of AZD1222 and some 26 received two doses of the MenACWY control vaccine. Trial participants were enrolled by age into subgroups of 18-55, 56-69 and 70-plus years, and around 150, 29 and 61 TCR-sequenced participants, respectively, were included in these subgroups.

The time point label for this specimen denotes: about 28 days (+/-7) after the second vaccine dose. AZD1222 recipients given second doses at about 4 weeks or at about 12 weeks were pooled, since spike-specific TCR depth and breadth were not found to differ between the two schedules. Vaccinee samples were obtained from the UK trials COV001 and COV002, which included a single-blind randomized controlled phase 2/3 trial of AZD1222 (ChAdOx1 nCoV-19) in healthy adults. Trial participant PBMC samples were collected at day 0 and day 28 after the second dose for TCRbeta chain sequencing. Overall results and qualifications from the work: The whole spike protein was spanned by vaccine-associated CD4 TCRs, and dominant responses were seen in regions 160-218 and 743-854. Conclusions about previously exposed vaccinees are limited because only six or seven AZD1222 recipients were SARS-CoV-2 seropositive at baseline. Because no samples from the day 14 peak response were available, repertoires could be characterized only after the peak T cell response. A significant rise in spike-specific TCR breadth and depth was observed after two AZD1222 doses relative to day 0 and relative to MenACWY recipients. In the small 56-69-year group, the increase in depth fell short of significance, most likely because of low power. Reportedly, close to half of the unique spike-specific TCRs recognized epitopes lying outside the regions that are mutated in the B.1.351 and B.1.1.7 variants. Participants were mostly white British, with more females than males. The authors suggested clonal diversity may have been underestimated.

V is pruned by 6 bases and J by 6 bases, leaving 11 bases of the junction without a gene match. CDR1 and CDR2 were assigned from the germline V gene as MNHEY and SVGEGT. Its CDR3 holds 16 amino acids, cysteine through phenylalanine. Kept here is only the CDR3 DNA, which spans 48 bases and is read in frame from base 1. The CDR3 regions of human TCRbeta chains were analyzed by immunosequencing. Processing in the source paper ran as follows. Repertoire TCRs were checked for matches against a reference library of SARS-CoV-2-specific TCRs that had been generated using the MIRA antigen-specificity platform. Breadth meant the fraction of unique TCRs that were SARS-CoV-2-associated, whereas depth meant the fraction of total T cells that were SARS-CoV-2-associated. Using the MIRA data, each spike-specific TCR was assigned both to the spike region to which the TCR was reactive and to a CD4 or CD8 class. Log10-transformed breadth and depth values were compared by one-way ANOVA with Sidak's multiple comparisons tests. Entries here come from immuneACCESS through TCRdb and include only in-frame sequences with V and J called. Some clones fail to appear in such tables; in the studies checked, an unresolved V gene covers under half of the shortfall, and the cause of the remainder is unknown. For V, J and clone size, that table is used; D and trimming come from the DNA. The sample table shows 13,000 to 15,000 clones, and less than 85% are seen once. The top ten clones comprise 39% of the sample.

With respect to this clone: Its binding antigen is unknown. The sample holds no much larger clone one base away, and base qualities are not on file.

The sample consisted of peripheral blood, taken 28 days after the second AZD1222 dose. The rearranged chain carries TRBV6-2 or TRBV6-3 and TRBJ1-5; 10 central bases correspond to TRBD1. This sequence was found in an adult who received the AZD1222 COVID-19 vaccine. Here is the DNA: TGTGCCAGCAGCCCCCAGACAGGGGGCGCAGGTCAGCCCCAGCATTTT. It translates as CASSPQTGGAGQPQHF.